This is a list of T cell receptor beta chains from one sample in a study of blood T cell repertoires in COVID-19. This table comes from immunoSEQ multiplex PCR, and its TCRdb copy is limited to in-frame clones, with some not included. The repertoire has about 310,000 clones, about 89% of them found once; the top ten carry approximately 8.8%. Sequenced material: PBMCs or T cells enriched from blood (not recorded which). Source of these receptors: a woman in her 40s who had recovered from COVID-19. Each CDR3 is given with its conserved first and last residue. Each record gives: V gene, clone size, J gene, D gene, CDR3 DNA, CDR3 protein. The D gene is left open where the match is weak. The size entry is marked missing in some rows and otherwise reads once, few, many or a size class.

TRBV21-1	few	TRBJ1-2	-	TGTGCCAGCAGCAAAGCCGGACAGGGGGCGAGGGGCTACACCTTC	CASSKAGQGARGYTF
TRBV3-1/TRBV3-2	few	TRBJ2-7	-	TGTGCCAGCAGCCACCGGTTAGGTGGGGGCGCCTACGAGCAGTACTTC	CASSHRLGGGAYEQYF
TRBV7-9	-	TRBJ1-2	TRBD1	TGTGCCAGCAGCCAACAGGGGGCCAACTATGGCTACACCTTC	CASSQQGANYGYTF
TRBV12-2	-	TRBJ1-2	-	TGTGCAAGTCGCTTAGCCGGGACAACTTCAAACTATGGCTACACCTTC	CASRLAGTTSNYGYTF
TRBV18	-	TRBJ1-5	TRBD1	TGTGCCAGCTCTCAAACAGGGGGCAACAATCAGCCCCAGCATTTT	CASSQTGGNNQPQHF
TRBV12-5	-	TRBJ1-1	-	TGTGCTAGTGGTTTGGTACAGTCACGCGACACTGAAGCTTTCTTT	CASGLVQSRDTEAFF
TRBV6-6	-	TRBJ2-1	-	TGTGCCAGCGTGGGGGCAGGGGTCGACAATGAGCAGTTCTTC	CASVGAGVDNEQFF
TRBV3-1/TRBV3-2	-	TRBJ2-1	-	TGTGCCAGCAGCCCCGGCTACAATGAGCAGTTCTTC	CASSPGYNEQFF
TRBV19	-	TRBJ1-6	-	TGTGCCAGTAGGCTCCTCCGGGACACGAATTCACCCCTCCACTTT	CASRLLRDTNSPLHF
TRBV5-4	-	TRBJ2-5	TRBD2	TGTGCCAGCAGCTCGCCAGGGACTAGCGGGAGGGCCGCGGAGACCCAGTACTTC	CASSSPGTSGRAAETQYF
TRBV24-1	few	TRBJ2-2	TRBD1	TGTGCCACGGGCGGGGACAGGGAGTCCGGGGAGCTGTTTTTT	CATGGDRESGELFF
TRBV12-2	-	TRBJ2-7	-	TGTGCAAGTCGCTTACAATCAGGGGTCCACGAGCAGTACTTC	CASRLQSGVHEQYF
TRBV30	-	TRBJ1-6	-	TGTGCCTGGAGCCCCCTTACGGGAGGGACTTCACCCCTCCACTTT	CAWSPLTGGTSPLHF
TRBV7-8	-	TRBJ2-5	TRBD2	TGTGCCAGCAGCTTAGAATTAGCGGGACAAGAGACCCAGTACTTC	CASSLELAGQETQYF
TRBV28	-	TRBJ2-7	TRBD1	TGTGCCAGCAGTTTACTCGGCCGAGCAGGGGGCTACGAGCAGTACTTC	CASSLLGRAGGYEQYF
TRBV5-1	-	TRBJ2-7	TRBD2	TGCGCCAGCAGCCCACCGACTAGCGGGAGACCCGGGGAGCAGTACTTC	CASSPPTSGRPGEQYF
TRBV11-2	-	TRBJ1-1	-	TGTGCCAGCAGCCCTTTAACATTTCCCACTGAAGCTTTCTTT	CASSPLTFPTEAFF
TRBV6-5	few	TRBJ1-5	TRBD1	TGTGCCAGCAGCCCGTTCAGGGGGGAGTACCAGCCCCAGCATTTT	CASSPFRGEYQPQHF
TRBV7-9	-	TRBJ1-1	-	TGTGCCAGCAGCTTCGAGTACACTGAAGCTTTCTTT	CASSFEYTEAFF
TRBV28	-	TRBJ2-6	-	TGTGCCAGCAAATCGCCCTACAGGACCAACGTCCTGACTTTC	CASKSPYRTNVLTF
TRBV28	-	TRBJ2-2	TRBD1	TGTGCCAGCATTGGACAGGGTAACACCGGGGAGCTGTTTTTT	CASIGQGNTGELFF
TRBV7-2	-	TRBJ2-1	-	TGTGCCAGCAGCTTAATCGGAGCCCAGGAGCAGTTCTTC	CASSLIGAQEQFF
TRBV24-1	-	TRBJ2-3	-	TGTGCCACCAGTGACGAGCGGGGCACAGATACGCAGTATTTT	CATSDERGTDTQYF
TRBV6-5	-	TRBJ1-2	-	TGTGCCAGCAAGCAGGAGGGGACCTATGGCTACACCTTC	CASKQEGTYGYTF
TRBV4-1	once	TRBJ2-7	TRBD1	TGCGCCAGCAGCCAAGATCGAGGGACAGTACCTTACGGGCAGTACTTC	CASSQDRGTVPYGQYF
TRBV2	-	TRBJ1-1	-	TGTGCCAGCAGAGATGACAGGAACACTGAAGCTTTCTTT	CASRDDRNTEAFF
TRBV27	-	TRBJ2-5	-	TGTGCCAGCAGTAACCGGGACTCCCAAGAGACCCAGTACTTC	CASSNRDSQETQYF
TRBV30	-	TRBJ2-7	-	TGTGCCTGGAGCTATTTGGACGCCGGGATCTACGAGCAGTACTTC	CAWSYLDAGIYEQYF
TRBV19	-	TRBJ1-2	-	TGTGCCAGTAGTATAGATCGGCTAAGGGGATCGTACTATGGCTACACCTTC	CASSIDRLRGSYYGYTF
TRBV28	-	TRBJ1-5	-	TGTGCCAGCAGGGGCAGGGGAGAGGGCAATCAGCCCCAGCATTTT	CASRGRGEGNQPQHF
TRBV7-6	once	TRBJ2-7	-	TGTGCCAGCAGCTTAGGGTGGAAGAGCGAATACGAGCAGTACTTC	CASSLGWKSEYEQYF
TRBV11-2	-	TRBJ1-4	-	TGTGCCAGCAGCTTAGTCAGCTCCGGGGGTAATGAAAAACTGTTTTTT	CASSLVSSGGNEKLFF
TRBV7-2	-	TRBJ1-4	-	TGTGCCAGCAGACAGTCTAATGAAAAACTGTTTTTT	CASRQSNEKLFF
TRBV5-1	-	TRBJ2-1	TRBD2	TGCGCCAGCAGCTTGGCAGCGGGGGCCTACAATGAGCAGTTCTTC	CASSLAAGAYNEQFF
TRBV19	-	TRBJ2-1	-	TGTGCCAGTAGTTATCGCGGGCAGAAAGTTTACAATGAGCAGTTCTTC	CASSYRGQKVYNEQFF
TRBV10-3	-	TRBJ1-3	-	TGTGCCATCAGTGAGCCAACAGGGACTGGAAACACCATATATTTT	CAISEPTGTGNTIYF
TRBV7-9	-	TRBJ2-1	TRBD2	TGTGCCAGCAGCTCAGGACTAGCGGGACTGACCTACAATGAGCAGTTCTTC	CASSSGLAGLTYNEQFF
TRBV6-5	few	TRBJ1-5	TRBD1	TGTGCCTGTTCTAGGGGGCCCAACAATCAGCCCCAGCATTTT	CACSRGPNNQPQHF
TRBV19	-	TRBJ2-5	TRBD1	TGTGCCAGTACAGGGGGCGGGGAGACCCAGTACTTC	CASTGGGETQYF
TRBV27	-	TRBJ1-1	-	TGTGCCAGCAGTTTAGATAGGGGAAGGACTGAAGCTTTCTTT	CASSLDRGRTEAFF
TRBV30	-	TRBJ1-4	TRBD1	TGTGCCTGGAGTAGGGGGCGGGGAGGCAATGAAAAACTGTTTTTT	CAWSRGRGGNEKLFF
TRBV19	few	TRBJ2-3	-	TGTGCCAGTAGCCCAGGGGCTACCCGCACAGATACGCAGTATTTT	CASSPGATRTDTQYF
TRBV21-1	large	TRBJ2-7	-	TGTGCCAGCAGCAAAGGCTTTGGGGAGGCAACACACGAGCAGTACTTC	CASSKGFGEATHEQYF
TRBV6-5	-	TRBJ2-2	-	TGTGCCAGCAGTTCTGAGATGGACAGGAACACCGGGGAGCTGTTTTTT	CASSSEMDRNTGELFF
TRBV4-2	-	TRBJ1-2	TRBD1	TGTGCCAGCAACGGTGAAAGAATGGACAGGCGCCAAAGCTATGGCTACACCTTC	CASNGERMDRRQSYGYTF
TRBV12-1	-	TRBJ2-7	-	TGTGCCAGCAGCTTTTCGGGGACAGGATGTCCATACGAGCAGTACTTC	CASSFSGTGCPYEQYF
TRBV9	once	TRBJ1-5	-	TGTGCCAGCAGCCCCGAGGGGGGGGGACAGCCCCAGCATTTT	CASSPEGGGQPQHF
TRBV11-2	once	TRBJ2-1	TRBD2	TGTGCCAGCAGCCAGTCCACAAGCGGGAGTTGGGATGAGCAGTTCTTC	CASSQSTSGSWDEQFF
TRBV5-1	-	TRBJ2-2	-	TGCGCCAGCCGAGTCAGCGCCACCGACTCCGGGGAGCTGTTTTTT	CASRVSATDSGELFF
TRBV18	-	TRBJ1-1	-	TGTGCCAGCTCACCGCTAGACAGTGAAGCTTTCTTT	CASSPLDSEAFF
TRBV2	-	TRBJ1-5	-	TGTGCCAGCAGTCCCGGGAGAGTCAATCAGCCCCAGCATTTT	CASSPGRVNQPQHF
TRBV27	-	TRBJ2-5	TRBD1	TGTGCCAGCAGTTTGGAGTACAGGGGGCAAGAGACCCAGTACTTC	CASSLEYRGQETQYF
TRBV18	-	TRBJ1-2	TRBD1	TGTGCCAGCTCACCACCCGGACAGGGGGAACATGGCTACACCTTC	CASSPPGQGEHGYTF